This T cell receptor (beta chain) appears in the sequencing data of a study of T cells in Graves' hyperthyroidism and ophthalmopathy. As for the study in general: Peripheral blood was secured at the point of initial diagnosis, before any treatment.

Amplified TCR beta CDR3 regions derived from RNA transcripts. Primed by the HTBI set, a first-round RT-PCR was run on the TCR CDR3. TCRdb reprocessed the multiplex PCR reads via MiXCR and lists one record per CDR3 protein. The sample records about 480,000 distinct CDR3 sequences, roughly 22% being singletons. The germline gives CDR1 SQVTM, CDR2 ANQGSEA. V lost 6 bases and J lost 0, with 9 bases in between. The CDR3 loop spans 14 amino acids. This clonotype has at least ten counts. The chain employs TRBV29-1 and TRBJ2-6; D may be TRBD1 (5 bases). The TCR was taken from a woman aged 65 to 85 with Graves' ophthalmopathy. Sequenced input: blood. The CDR3 coding sequence is TGCAGCGTAGCAGGGCTCTCTGGGGCCAACGTCCTGACTTTC. Its translation: CSVAGLSGANVLTF.